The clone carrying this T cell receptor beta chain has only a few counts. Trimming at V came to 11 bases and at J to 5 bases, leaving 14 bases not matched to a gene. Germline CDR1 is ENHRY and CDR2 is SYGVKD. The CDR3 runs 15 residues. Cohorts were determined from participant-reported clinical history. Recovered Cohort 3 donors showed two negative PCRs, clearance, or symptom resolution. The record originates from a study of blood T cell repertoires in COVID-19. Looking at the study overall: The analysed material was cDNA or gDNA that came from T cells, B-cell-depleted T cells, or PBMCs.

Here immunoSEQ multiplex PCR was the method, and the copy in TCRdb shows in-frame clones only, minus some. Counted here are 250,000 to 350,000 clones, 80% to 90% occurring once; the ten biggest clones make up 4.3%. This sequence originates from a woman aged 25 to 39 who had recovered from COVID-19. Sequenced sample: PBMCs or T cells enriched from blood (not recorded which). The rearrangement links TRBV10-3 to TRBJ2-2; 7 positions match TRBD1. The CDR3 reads CAVGQDPRGTGELFF. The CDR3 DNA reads TGTGCCGTAGGACAGGACCCCAGGGGGACCGGGGAGCTGTTTTTT.